Below, 6 T cell receptor beta chains from the same sample are listed, as sequenced in a study of human T cells and chemical hapten exposure listed by TCRdb under 2021. This specimen's time point label, per the study, means: pre-sensitization, week 0. What the treatment or condition label conveys for this sample: therapeutic diphenylcyclopropenone sensitization with weekly scalp DPC. The protocol used for the library was RACE. TCRdb records NextSeq 500 as the sequencer. TCRdb cleaned the public reads at Q25 with fastp, built clones with MiXCR and kept in-frame beta chains. Each record represents a unique CDR3 protein, reported with the most common genes and DNA among its rows. This sample comprises about 260,000 distinct CDR3 sequences, approximately 8.6% of them detected only once. Jointly, the top ten make up 2% to 2.5% of the sample. The source material was whole blood, sampled in connection with sensitization to the hapten diphenylcyclopropenone (DPC). These receptors were collected from a middle-aged woman with alopecia areata. Some clones in this sample may be carry-over from other donors' samples.

This clonotype has a handful of counts. This chain connects TRBV6-5 to TRBJ2-4; a possible D gene is TRBD1 (8 bases). The CDR3 consists of 16 residues. V dropped 6 bases and J dropped 8 bases, with 23 bases sitting between them. Germline CDR1 and CDR2: MNHEY and SVGAGI. The CDR3 sequence: CASRRTGRGSGDIQYF. In nucleotides, the CDR3 is TGTGCCAGCAGGCGGACAGGGAGGGGCTCCGGAGACATTCAGTACTTC.

This chain uses TRBV7-9 with TRBJ2-3; 7 bases are a match to TRBD2. The CDR3 totals 16 residues. Looked up from germline, CDR1 is SEHNR and CDR2 is FQNEAQ (reference sequence). The V gene end was trimmed by 5 bases and the J gene end by 2 bases; junction bases not matched to a gene: 10. The CDR3 DNA reads as TGTGCCAGCAGCCCCCGCCGACTAGCCGACACAGATACGCAGTATTTT. Protein sequence: CASSPRRLADTDTQYF.

The chain carries TRBV24-1 and TRBJ1-1, with D possibly TRBD1 on 6 matching bases. Trimming shortened V by 9 bases and J by 4 bases, and 17 bases separated the two germline ends. Germline assignment: CDR1 KGHDR and CDR2 SFDVKD. This CDR3 has 14 amino acids. The DNA of the CDR3 is TGTGCCACCCGCCCGGGAGGGGGGAGCACTGAAGCTTTCTTT. This encodes CATRPGGGSTEAFF.

V usage is TRBV20-1 and J usage is TRBJ1-1, with a weak D call TRBD1 (6 bases). The CDR3 length is 14 residues. Germline-derived CDR1 and CDR2 are DFQATT and SNEGSKA (reference sequence). Trimming left V 6 bases short and J 2 bases short, with 16 bases between. The CDR3 region is CSAPSAGANTEAFF. The CDR3 DNA sequence: TGCAGTGCCCCCTCGGCAGGGGCAAACACTGAAGCTTTCTTT.

This clonotype was counted many times. The chain recombines TRBV7-2 with TRBJ1-5, with D possibly matching TRBD1 (5 bases). Looked up from germline, CDR1 is SGHTA and CDR2 is FQGNSA. This CDR3 is 13 amino acids long. V lost 5 bases, J lost 7 bases, and 12 bases lay in between. This CDR3 reads CASSTQGNQPQHF. As DNA, the CDR3 is TGTGCCAGCAGCACCCAGGGTAACCAGCCCCAGCATTTT.

This clonotype was seen at least ten times. The rearrangement links TRBV9 to TRBJ2-7; D unresolved. Trimming took 0 bases from V and 2 from J, leaving 9 bases between them. The V gene's germline CDR1 is SGDLS and CDR2 YYNGEE. The CDR3 totals 14 residues. CDR3 sequence reads: CASSVGGGAYEQYF. CDR3 bases: TGTGCCAGCAGCGTAGGTGGCGGAGCCTACGAGCAGTACTTC.